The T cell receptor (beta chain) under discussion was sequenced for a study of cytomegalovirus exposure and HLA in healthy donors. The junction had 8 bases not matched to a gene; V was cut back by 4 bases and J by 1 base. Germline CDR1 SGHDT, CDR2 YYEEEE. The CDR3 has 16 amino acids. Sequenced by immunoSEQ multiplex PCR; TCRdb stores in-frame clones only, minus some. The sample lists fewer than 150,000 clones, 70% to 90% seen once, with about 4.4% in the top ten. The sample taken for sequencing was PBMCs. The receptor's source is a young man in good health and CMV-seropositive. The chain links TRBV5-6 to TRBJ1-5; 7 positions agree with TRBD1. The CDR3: CASSPGGGLSNQPQHF. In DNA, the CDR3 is TGTGCCAGCAGCCCGGGAGGGGGCCTGAGCAATCAGCCCCAGCATTTT.